The 17 T cell receptor beta chains below all came from one sample that was sequenced in a study of preoperative IRX-2 immunotherapy in early breast cancer. Profiling relied on immunoSEQ multiplex PCR, and the TCRdb table lists in-frame clones only, not all of them. The sample lists about 98,000 clones, approximately 90% occurring once. Documented treatment: preoperative locoregional IRX-2 cytokine immunotherapy. The sample here was tumor tissue, taken after IRX-2 immunotherapy. Every receptor here comes from a human donor with breast cancer.

This clone was seen only once. The rearrangement links TRBV5-1 to TRBJ2-6; a possible D gene is TRBD2 (5 bases). The CDR3 is 17 amino acids. Germline values: CDR1 SGHRS, CDR2 YFSETQ. Deletions cut 5 bases from V and 0 bases from J, with 15 bases between. In DNA, the CDR3 is TGCGCCAGCAGTAGGAGGTTGAGGGACTCTGGGGCCAACGTCCTGACTTTC. As protein: CASSRRLRDSGANVLTF.

The chain employs TRBV30 and TRBJ1-4; D ambiguous. The CDR3 contains 13 residues. CDR1 and CDR2 (germline): GTSNPN, SVGIG (reference sequence). Trimming stripped 0 bases from V and 8 bases from J, with 10 bases between. The CDR3 is CAWSVAGGEKLFF. DNA for the CDR3: TGTGCCTGGAGTGTTGCTGGAGGGGAAAAACTGTTTTTT.

The gene calls are TRBV30 and TRBJ1-6, with no clear D. The V and J ends lost 1 base and 7 bases respectively, with 11 bases between them. CDR3 length equals 14 residues. Germline loops: CDR1 GTSNPN, CDR2 SVGIG (reference sequence). In DNA form, the CDR3 reads TGTGCCTGGAGTGAGGCCGGTACCAATTCACCCCTCCACTTT. This codes for CAWSEAGTNSPLHF. The full variable domain, in which reference TRBV30 and TRBJ1-6 provide the parts outside the CDR3, is SQTIHQWPATLVQPVGSPLSLECTVEGTSNPNLYWYRQAAGRGLQLLFYSVGIGQISSEVPQNLSASRPQDRQFILSSKKLLLSDSGFYLCAWSEAGTNSPLHFGNGTRLTVT.

The chain joins TRBV5-1 to TRBJ2-1; D is unclear. This CDR3 has 16 amino acids. Germline V gene sequence: CDR1 SGHRS, CDR2 YFSETQ. V was clipped by 0 bases and J by 5 bases, with 15 bases between them. CDR3 sequence (DNA): TGCGCCAGCAGCTTGGTCGCGAGTGTGGCCCACAATGAGCAGTTCTTC. It is translated as CASSLVASVAHNEQFF.

The rearrangement links TRBV6-8 to TRBJ1-2, with TRBD1 as a possible D gene (6 bases). The V end was cut by 2 bases, the J end by 3 bases, with 13 bases between. This CDR3 region has 15 residues. Germline CDR1 MNHGY, CDR2 SAAAGT. This CDR3 is CASSYRTPGDYGYTF. The DNA for the CDR3 is TGTGCCAGCAGTTACCGCACCCCAGGGGACTATGGCTACACCTTC.

V usage is TRBV28 and J usage is TRBJ1-5; a possible D gene is TRBD1 (5 bases). Germline CDR1 reads MDHEN; CDR2 reads SYDVKM. This CDR3 region has 14 residues. Trimming cost V 7 bases and J 1 base, with 11 bases left between them. CDR3 nucleotides: TGTGCCAGCAACGCGGGACCGAGCAATCAGCCCCAGCATTTT. Translated: CASNAGPSNQPQHF.

The rearrangement joins TRBV19 to TRBJ2-1; 12 bases align to TRBD2. Germline CDR1 and CDR2: LNHDA and SQIVND (reference sequence). This CDR3 comprises 15 residues. V lost 6 bases and J lost 2; bases outside the gene matches: 2. The DNA of the CDR3 is TGTGCCAGTAGCCTAGCGGGGGGGCCCTACAATGAGCAGTTCTTC. This encodes CASSLAGGPYNEQFF.

This rearrangement joins TRBV28 to TRBJ1-2; tentative D call: TRBD1 (5 bases). Trimming took off 4 bases at V and 8 bases at J, with 17 bases between the two ends. Germline CDR1 MDHEN, CDR2 SYDVKM. CDR3 length: 14 residues. The CDR3 protein is CASSSSWGRSGYTF. The CDR3 DNA is TGTGCCAGCAGTTCCTCCTGGGGGAGGAGCGGCTACACCTTC.

This clone was observed a handful of times. The chain has TRBV6-8 and TRBJ1-2; the D is unclear. This CDR3 is 14 amino acids long. V was shortened by 6 bases and J by 4 bases, with 15 bases between the two germline ends. The germline gives CDR1 MNHGY, CDR2 SAAAGT. CDR3 residues: CASRTDGSIYGYTF. The CDR3 DNA sequence: TGTGCCAGCAGAACGGACGGAAGCATCTATGGCTACACCTTC.

The gene calls are TRBV30 and TRBJ2-7; 8 nucleotides match TRBD2. In germline, CDR1 is GTSNPN, CDR2 SVGIG (reference sequence). The CDR3 totals 17 residues. J lost 9 bases, V lost 0 bases, and 19 bases had no gene match. In DNA form, the CDR3 reads TGTGCCTGGAGTGTACCAGCGGGAGCGGCCCCTCCCGGTGGGCAGTACTTC. It specifies CAWSVPAGAAPPGGQYF.

J is TRBJ2-5 and V is TRBV28; D may be TRBD1 or TRBD2 (5 bases each). Germline V CDR1 and CDR2: MDHEN, SYDVKM. V was clipped by 3 bases and J by 0 bases, with 20 bases between them. The length of the CDR3 is 18 residues. Here the CDR3 DNA reads TGTGCCAGCAGTTTCGACCAGAGAGGGGCTAAGTACCAAGAGACCCAGTACTTC. It yields the protein CASSFDQRGAKYQETQYF. Variable domain in full (rest from reference TRBV28 and TRBJ2-5): DVKVTQSSRYLVKRTGEKVFLECVQDMDHENMFWYRQDPGLGLRLIYFSYDVKMKEKGDIPEGYSVSREKKERFSLILESASTNQTSMYLCASSFDQRGAKYQETQYFGPGTRLLVL.

The chain couples TRBV11-3 to TRBJ2-5; the D gene could be TRBD1 or TRBD2 (6 bases each). This CDR3 region has 15 residues. Trimming cost V 1 base and J 5 bases, with 14 bases left between them. The germline gives CDR1 SGHNT, CDR2 YENEEA. CDR3 sequence reads: CASSLGAKGGETQYF. The CDR3 DNA follows: TGTGCCAGCAGCTTAGGGGCGAAGGGGGGTGAGACCCAGTACTTC.

The genes are TRBV5-1 and TRBJ2-2; 8 bases are shared with TRBD2. This CDR3 is built from 16 residues. With 1 base clipped from V and 3 bases from J, the junction kept 5 bases outside the gene matches. Germline V gene data show CDR1 as SGHRS and CDR2 as YFSETQ. The CDR3 DNA is TGCGCCAGCAGCTTGAGCGGGAGCATCGACACCGGGGAGCTGTTTTTT. Its translation: CASSLSGSIDTGELFF. Full variable domain (rest looked up from reference TRBV5-1 and TRBJ2-2): KAGVTQTPRYLIKTRGQQVTLSCSPISGHRSVSWYQQTPGQGLQFLFEYFSETQRNKGNFPGRFSGRQFSNSRSEMNVSTLELGDSALYLCASSLSGSIDTGELFFGEGSRLTVL.

V usage is TRBV1 and J usage is TRBJ1-2; the table assigns TRBD1, which was not confirmed against the DNA. TRBV1 is a recognized pseudogene. The CDR3 contains 13 residues. As DNA, the CDR3 is TGCACCAGCAGCCGGTGGACAGGGCAAGGCTACACCTTC. As protein: CTSSRWTGQGYTF.

The chain joins TRBV30 to TRBJ1-1, with D possibly being TRBD1 (5 bases). The germline gives CDR1 GTSNPN, CDR2 SVGIG (reference sequence). The CDR3 has 14 residues. The V and J ends lost 3 bases and 1 base respectively, with 12 bases between them. The CDR3 DNA reads as TGTGCCTGGAGCCCCCGGGGGGGGAACACTGAAGCTTTCTTT. It encodes CAWSPRGGNTEAFF.

The chain is built from TRBV19 and TRBJ1-1; tentatively, D is TRBD1 (5 bases). The length of the CDR3 is 12 residues. The germline V gene has CDR1 LNHDA and CDR2 SQIVND (reference sequence). Trimming stripped 10 bases from V and 6 bases from J, with 15 bases between. The CDR3 sequence is CATRDLGAEAFF. The DNA for the CDR3 is TGTGCCACTCGGGACCTAGGCGCTGAAGCTTTCTTT.

This clone was seen just once. The V call is TRBV19, the J call TRBJ1-1, with TRBD1 identical over 10 bases. CDR3 size: 15 residues. V shed 6 bases and J 4 bases; nucleotides not matched to a gene: 8. Germline V lookup: CDR1 LNHDA, CDR2 SQIVND (reference sequence). CDR3 DNA sequence: TGTGCCAGTAGGACGACAGGGGGCGGAAGCACTGAAGCTTTCTTT. Translated: CASRTTGGGSTEAFF.